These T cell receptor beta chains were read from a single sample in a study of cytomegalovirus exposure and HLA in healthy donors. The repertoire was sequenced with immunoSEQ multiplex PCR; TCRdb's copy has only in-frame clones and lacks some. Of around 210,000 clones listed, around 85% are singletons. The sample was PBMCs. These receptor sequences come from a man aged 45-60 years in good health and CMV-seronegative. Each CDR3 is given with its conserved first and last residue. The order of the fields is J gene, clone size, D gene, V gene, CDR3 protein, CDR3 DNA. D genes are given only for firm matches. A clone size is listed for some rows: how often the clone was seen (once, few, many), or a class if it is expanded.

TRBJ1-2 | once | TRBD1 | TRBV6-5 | CASRGPGGDYGYTF | TGTGCCAGCAGGGGACCAGGGGGCGACTATGGCTACACCTTC
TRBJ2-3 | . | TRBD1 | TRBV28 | CASSLPRGGTGGTDTQYF | TGTGCCAGCAGCTTACCTAGAGGGGGAACAGGGGGCACAGATACGCAGTATTTT
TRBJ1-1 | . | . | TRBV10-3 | CAISESSGIGNTEAFF | TGTGCCATCAGTGAGTCATCGGGAATTGGAAACACTGAAGCTTTCTTT
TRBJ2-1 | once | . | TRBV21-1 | CASSKALISGTYNEQFF | TGTGCCAGCAGCAAAGCGCTGATCAGCGGGACCTACAATGAGCAGTTCTTC
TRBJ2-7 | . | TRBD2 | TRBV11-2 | CASSPFRGGPYEQYF | TGTGCCAGCAGCCCCTTCCGGGGGGGGCCTTACGAGCAGTACTTC
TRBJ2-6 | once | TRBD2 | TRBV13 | CATILAGESGANVLTF | TGTGCCACTATACTAGCGGGAGAATCTGGGGCCAACGTCCTGACTTTC
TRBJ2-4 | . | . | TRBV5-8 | CASRLAGGTGKNIQYF | TGTGCCAGCAGACTGGCCGGGGGGACAGGCAAAAACATTCAGTACTTC
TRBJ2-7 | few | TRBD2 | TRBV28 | CASSQQRGGISGRARAYEQYF | TGTGCCAGCAGTCAACAACGAGGAGGCATCAGCGGGAGGGCCCGAGCCTACGAGCAGTACTTC
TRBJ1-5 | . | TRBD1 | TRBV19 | CASSPDRTSNQPQHF | TGTGCCAGTAGTCCGGACAGGACTAGCAATCAGCCCCAGCATTTT
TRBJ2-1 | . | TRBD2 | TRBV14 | CASSWLAGGNEQFF | TGTGCCAGCAGTTGGCTAGCGGGAGGAAATGAGCAGTTCTTC
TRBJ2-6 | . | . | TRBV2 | CASSAQGGGANVLTF | TGTGCCAGCAGTGCTCAGGGAGGTGGGGCCAACGTCCTGACTTTC
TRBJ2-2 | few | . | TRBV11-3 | CASSLDGGGELFF | TGTGCCAGCAGCTTAGACGGAGGCGGGGAGCTGTTTTTT
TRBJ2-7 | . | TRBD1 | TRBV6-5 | CASRQGQGYPYEQYF | TGTGCCAGCAGACAGGGACAGGGGTACCCCTACGAGCAGTACTTC
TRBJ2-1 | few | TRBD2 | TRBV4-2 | CASSPFGPSGTGNNEQFF | TGTGCCAGCAGCCCCTTTGGGCCTAGCGGTACCGGCAACAATGAGCAGTTCTTC
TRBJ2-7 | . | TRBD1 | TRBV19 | CASSPSGSRTGEYEQYF | TGTGCCAGTAGTCCTTCGGGGTCGAGGACAGGGGAATACGAGCAGTACTTC
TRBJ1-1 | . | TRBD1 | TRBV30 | CAWSPWTGTYRGTEAFF | TGTGCCTGGAGTCCTTGGACAGGGACTTACCGGGGTACTGAAGCTTTCTTT
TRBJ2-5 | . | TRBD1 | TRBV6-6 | CASSQGQGEETQYF | TGTGCCAGCAGTCAGGGACAGGGCGAAGAGACCCAGTACTTC
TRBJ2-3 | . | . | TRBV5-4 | CAEDNTDTQYF | TGTGCCGAGGACAACACAGATACGCAGTATTTT
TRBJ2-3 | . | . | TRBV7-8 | CASSRTERNTDTQYF | TGTGCCAGCAGCCGGACTGAACGAAACACAGATACGCAGTATTTT
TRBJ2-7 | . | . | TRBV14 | CASSHSRRDPTYEQYF | TGTGCCAGCAGCCATTCCCGACGGGATCCCACCTACGAGCAGTACTTC
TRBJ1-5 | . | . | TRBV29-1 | CSPDGGGNQPQHF | TGCAGTCCCGACGGAGGGGGCAATCAGCCCCAGCATTTT
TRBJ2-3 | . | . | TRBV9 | CASSVEVRDKDTQYF | TGTGCCAGCAGCGTAGAGGTCAGGGATAAAGATACGCAGTATTTT
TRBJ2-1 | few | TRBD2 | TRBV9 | CASSAPSGSMYEQFF | TGTGCCAGCAGCGCCCCTAGCGGGAGTATGTATGAGCAGTTCTTC
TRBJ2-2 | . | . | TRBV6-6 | CASSLTRANTGELFF | TGTGCCAGCAGTTTAACTCGGGCGAACACCGGGGAGCTGTTTTTT
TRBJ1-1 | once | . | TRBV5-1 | CASSPGGGGRTRTSTEAFF | TGCGCCAGCAGCCCGGGAGGCGGGGGAAGAACGAGGACGAGCACTGAAGCTTTCTTT
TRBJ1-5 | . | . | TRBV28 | CASSPGLDQPQHF | TGTGCCAGCAGTCCAGGGCTAGATCAGCCCCAGCATTTT